This TCR beta chain was identified during a study of cytomegalovirus exposure and HLA in healthy donors. When sampled, the donors appeared nominally healthy, though they likely had unrecorded immune exposures. In the case of this clone: The target antigen is unknown.

Study results and limitations: HLA restriction was apparent for most CMV-associated TCR beta chains in a later analysis. Reported findings show TCR beta sequences accurately forecast HLA-A and HLA-B alleles in most subjects. Overall, approximately 180 TCR beta chains were annotated as cytomegalovirus-associated.

The study ran its PCR with 60 Vbeta and 13 Jbeta primers. Assay used: immunoSEQ multiplex PCR; TCRdb lists only in-frame clones, some missing. The sample lists a few hundred thousand clones, around four fifths occurring once. This TCR derives from a woman aged 40 to 55 in good health and CMV-seronegative. The material sequenced was PBMCs.

The CDR3 nucleotides read TGTGCCAGCGGGTTCGATGGGGGCGGCTCACCCCTCCACTTT. Its protein product is CASGFDGGGSPLHF. The gene calls are TRBV6-1 and TRBJ1-6; TRBD1 is a possible D gene (6 bases). The germline gives CDR1 MNHNS, CDR2 SASEGT. Trimming cost V 8 bases and J 10 bases, with 18 bases left between them. The length of the CDR3 is 14 residues.